These T cell receptor beta chains were read from a single sample in a study of identifying expanded T cells in peripheral blood. Sequencing used immunoSEQ multiplex PCR; TCRdb keeps in-frame clones, though not all of them. This sample has around 100,000 clones, with roughly nine tenths found just once. The specimen was blood. These receptors were taken from a person aged 18 to 70 in good health. CDR3s include the opening cysteine and the closing phenylalanine or tryptophan. A D gene is named only where the DNA matches it firmly. Clone size, where shown, is once, few, many, or a class for clones that have expanded.

j_call | clone_size | d_call | v_call | cdr3_nt | cdr3_aa
TRBJ2-2 | - | - | TRBV5-1 | TGCGCCAGCAGCCCCGGAGGGACGGCCACCGGGGAGCTGTTTTTT | CASSPGGTATGELFF
TRBJ1-2 | - | - | TRBV6-5 | TGTGCCACCTCGTCAGGGACTAACTATGGCTACACCTTC | CATSSGTNYGYTF
TRBJ1-4 | - | - | TRBV27 | TGTGCCAGCAGTTTCGCCCGACGTGGTGAAAAACTGTTTTTT | CASSFARRGEKLFF
TRBJ1-1 | - | - | TRBV6-5 | TGTGCCAGCAGTTATTCCGGTGTGATGAACACTGAAGCTTTCTTT | CASSYSGVMNTEAFF
TRBJ2-4 | - | TRBD2 | TRBV7-9 | TGTGCCAGCAGCATAGCGGGGGGGCCTGCCAAAAACATTCAGTACTTC | CASSIAGGPAKNIQYF
TRBJ1-2 | - | - | TRBV5-1 | TGCGCCAGCAGCTTGGCCTTGGAGGATGGCTACACCTTC | CASSLALEDGYTF
TRBJ1-1 | - | TRBD1 | TRBV19 | TGTGCCAGTAGTACACACAGGGGGGCTGAAGCTTTCTTT | CASSTHRGAEAFF
TRBJ1-1 | - | TRBD1 | TRBV5-4 | TGTGCCAGCAGCTGGGGACAGGGGGACACTGAAGCTTTCTTT | CASSWGQGDTEAFF
TRBJ2-7 | once | - | TRBV5-1 | TGCGCCAGCAGCTTAGATGGGGCCTACGAGCAGTACTTC | CASSLDGAYEQYF
TRBJ2-6 | - | TRBD1 | TRBV7-8 | TGTGCCAGCAGCTTAGGCAGGGGGCGAAAAGCTGGGGCCAACGTCCTGACTTTC | CASSLGRGRKAGANVLTF
TRBJ2-7 | - | TRBD2 | TRBV2 | TGTGCCAGCGGTGGACTAGCGGCCCTTTACGAGCAGTACTTC | CASGGLAALYEQYF
TRBJ1-1 | - | - | TRBV7-9 | TGTGCCAGCGGGCTTATTCAGGGCACTGAAGCTTTCTTT | CASGLIQGTEAFF
TRBJ1-1 | - | - | TRBV5-8 | TGTGCCAGCAGCTCCCATCTGATGGGGAGTACTGAAGCTTTCTTT | CASSSHLMGSTEAFF
TRBJ1-1 | - | - | TRBV6-6 | TGTGCCAGCAGTTATATGATGGGCGGGCAGAACACTGAAGCTTTCTTT | CASSYMMGGQNTEAFF
TRBJ1-4 | few | - | TRBV19 | TGTGCCAGTAGTAGTGAAGCGAATGAAAAACTGTTTTTT | CASSSEANEKLFF
TRBJ1-6 | - | - | TRBV28 | TGTGCCAGCAGTATAGGAGGGACTAGCTCCTATAATTCACCCCTCCACTTT | CASSIGGTSSYNSPLHF
TRBJ2-5 | - | TRBD2 | TRBV15 | TGTGCCACCAGCAGAGCTCTCGGGACTAGCGTTGGAGAGACCCAGTACTTC | CATSRALGTSVGETQYF
TRBJ2-7 | once | TRBD2 | TRBV5-5 | TGTGCCAGCAGTCAAACGTTAGCGGGGGGCCGTCACGAGCAGTACTTC | CASSQTLAGGRHEQYF
TRBJ2-7 | once | - | TRBV6-5 | TGTGCCAGCAGTTACTCGGAGGGGTTGGATAACGAGCAGTACTTC | CASSYSEGLDNEQYF
TRBJ2-2 | - | - | TRBV19 | TGTGCCAGTAGTGCCGCCTGGGTGAACACCGGGGAGCTGTTTTTT | CASSAAWVNTGELFF
TRBJ1-2 | once | - | TRBV5-1 | TGCGCCAGCAGCTTGGCCCAGGGCCACGGCTACACCTTC | CASSLAQGHGYTF
TRBJ2-1 | - | TRBD1 | TRBV2 | TGTGCCAGCAGCAAGACAGGGGTGAATGAGCAGTTCTTC | CASSKTGVNEQFF
TRBJ1-1 | - | - | TRBV7-9 | TGTGCCAGCAGCCCACGGGAGGGCGTAAGCGCTTTCTTT | CASSPREGVSAFF
TRBJ1-5 | - | TRBD1 | TRBV5-6 | TGTGCCAGCAGCGCGGCACAGGGGTACAATCAGCCCCAGCATTTT | CASSAAQGYNQPQHF
TRBJ1-2 | - | - | TRBV7-9 | TGTGCCAGCAGCTCTTCGGGTCTTCTTAACTATGGCTACACCTTC | CASSSSGLLNYGYTF
TRBJ1-6 | - | TRBD1 | TRBV4-1 | TGCGCCAGCAGCCAACGACAGGGCTCCTATAATTCACCCCTCCACTTT | CASSQRQGSYNSPLHF
TRBJ2-2 | - | - | TRBV5-1 | TGCGCCAGCAGCTTGACCTCAGGGGCCGGGGAGCTGTTTTTT | CASSLTSGAGELFF
TRBJ1-2 | few | - | TRBV2 | TGTGCCAGCAGTGAAAGGGTGAACTATGGCTACACCTTC | CASSERVNYGYTF
TRBJ1-2 | - | TRBD1 | TRBV7-2 | TGTGCCAGCAGCTTAGTCGGGGGGACAGGGTGGAACTATGGCTACACCTTC | CASSLVGGTGWNYGYTF
TRBJ1-1 | few | - | TRBV6-6 | TGTGCCAGCAGATGGGGAACGGACACTGAAGCTTTCTTT | CASRWGTDTEAFF
TRBJ2-3 | - | - | TRBV2 | TGTGCCAGCAGCCTGAACACAGATACGCAGTATTTT | CASSLNTDTQYF
TRBJ1-5 | - | - | TRBV5-6 | TGTGCCAGCAGCTTCACAGGGAACAATCAGCCCCAGCATTTT | CASSFTGNNQPQHF
TRBJ2-7 | - | - | TRBV15 | TGTGCCACCAGGGGACCGACCCAAGAATACTACGAGCAGTACTTC | CATRGPTQEYYEQYF
TRBJ1-1 | - | - | TRBV7-9 | TGTGCCAGCAGCTTGGAGGACAGCGCAGCTTTCTTT | CASSLEDSAAFF
TRBJ1-1 | - | - | TRBV27 | TGTGCCAGCAGCAGAGAATCGGGAATCCCTGAAGCTTTCTTT | CASSRESGIPEAFF
TRBJ2-5 | - | TRBD2 | TRBV19 | TGTGCCAGTAGTATTCTCGGGCTAGCGGGGCAAGAGACCCAGTACTTC | CASSILGLAGQETQYF
TRBJ2-2 | - | - | TRBV30 | TGTGCCTGGACTGGGGGATTCCGTGGGGCCGGGGAGCTGTTTTTT | CAWTGGFRGAGELFF
TRBJ2-7 | - | - | TRBV11-3 | TGTGCCAGCAGCGGGACTTCGACCCCCTACGAGCAGTACTTC | CASSGTSTPYEQYF
TRBJ2-7 | once | - | TRBV7-9 | TGTGCCAGCAGCAACAACGAGCAGTACTTC | CASSNNEQYF
TRBJ2-3 | - | TRBD2 | TRBV5-4 | TGTGCCAGCAGTATGACTAGCGGTAGCACAGATACGCAGTATTTT | CASSMTSGSTDTQYF
TRBJ1-5 | - | - | TRBV28 | TGTGCCAGCAGTTCCGCTGGGGCGGGTGATCAGCCCCAGCATTTT | CASSSAGAGDQPQHF
TRBJ1-5 | once | - | TRBV9 | TGTGCCAGCAGCCAGACCGGAACGGGGCCCCAGCATTTT | CASSQTGTGPQHF
TRBJ2-5 | few | TRBD2 | TRBV7-9 | TGTGCCAGCACCTCTAGCGGGGGGCCGGAGACCCAGTACTTC | CASTSSGGPETQYF
TRBJ1-1 | medium-sized | TRBD1 | TRBV19 | TGTGCCAGTACCCCCGGAGGGATAATCGACAGGGGGCGTTTAGAAGCTTTCTTT | CASTPGGIIDRGRLEAFF
TRBJ2-1 | few | - | TRBV4-3 | TGCGCCAGCAGCCAAGAGGTCGGGGGACTCTACAATGAGCAGTTCTTC | CASSQEVGGLYNEQFF
TRBJ2-3 | - | TRBD2 | TRBV9 | TGTGCCAGCACCATTAGCGGGGGGGGGACAGATACGCAGTATTTT | CASTISGGGTDTQYF
TRBJ1-2 | once | - | TRBV6-5 | TGTGCCAGCAGTTACGGGACAAACGATAACTATGGCTACACCTTC | CASSYGTNDNYGYTF
TRBJ1-5 | few | - | TRBV5-5 | TGTGCCAGCAGCTTGCTCCTGGGGGACTGGTCCAATCAGCCCCAGCATTTT | CASSLLLGDWSNQPQHF
TRBJ1-2 | - | TRBD1 | TRBV9 | TGTGCCAGCAGCGTAGGGGACAGCTATGGCTACACCTTC | CASSVGDSYGYTF
TRBJ2-2 | - | - | TRBV19 | TGTGCCAGTAGTATCGGGTATAGTCCGAACACCGGGGAGCTGTTTTTT | CASSIGYSPNTGELFF
TRBJ2-7 | - | TRBD2 | TRBV27 | TGTGCCAGCAGTCCTCGGACTAGCGGGGGGCCGTACCTGGGCGAGCAGTACTTC | CASSPRTSGGPYLGEQYF
TRBJ2-1 | once | - | TRBV27 | TGTGCCAGCAGTCAACAGGGTTACAATGAGCAGTTCTTC | CASSQQGYNEQFF
TRBJ2-3 | once | TRBD2 | TRBV4-2 | TGTGCCAGCAGTCGAGGGCTAGCGGGGGCACGCACAGATACGCAGTATTTT | CASSRGLAGARTDTQYF
TRBJ1-5 | - | - | TRBV19 | TGTGCCAGTAGTATAACTTTAGCCACCCCTGCGGGTCAGCCCCAGCATTTT | CASSITLATPAGQPQHF
TRBJ2-1 | - | - | TRBV5-1 | TGCGCCAGCAGCTTGGGTACGGGGTACAATGAGCAGTTCTTC | CASSLGTGYNEQFF
TRBJ2-2 | - | TRBD2 | TRBV4-3 | TGCGCCAGCAGCCAAGAGGACGGACTAGCGGAGAACACCGGGGAGCTGTTTTTT | CASSQEDGLAENTGELFF
TRBJ1-3 | - | - | TRBV7-9 | TGTGCCAGCAGCTTTGGGGTTGGCTCTGGAAACACCATATATTTT | CASSFGVGSGNTIYF
TRBJ1-2 | - | TRBD1 | TRBV5-1 | TGCGCCAGCAGCCTGGGACAGGGTGGCGGCTACACCTTC | CASSLGQGGGYTF
TRBJ1-2 | - | - | TRBV19 | TGTGCCAGTACCCAGGGACCCGCCGGTGGCTACACCTTC | CASTQGPAGGYTF